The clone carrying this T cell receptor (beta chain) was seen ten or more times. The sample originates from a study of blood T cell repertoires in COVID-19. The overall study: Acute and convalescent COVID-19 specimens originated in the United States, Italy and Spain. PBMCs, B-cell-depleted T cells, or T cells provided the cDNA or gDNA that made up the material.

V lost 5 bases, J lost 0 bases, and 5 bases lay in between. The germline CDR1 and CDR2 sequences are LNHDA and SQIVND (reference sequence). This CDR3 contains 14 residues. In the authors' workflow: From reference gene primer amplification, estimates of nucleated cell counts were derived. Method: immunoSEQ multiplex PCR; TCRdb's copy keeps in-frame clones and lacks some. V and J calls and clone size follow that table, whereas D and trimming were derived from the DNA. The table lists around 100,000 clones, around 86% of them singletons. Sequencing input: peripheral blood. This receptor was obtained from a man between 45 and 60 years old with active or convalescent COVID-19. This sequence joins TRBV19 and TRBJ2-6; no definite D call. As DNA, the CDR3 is TGTGCCAGTAGTCCCAACTCTGGGGCCAACGTCCTGACTTTC. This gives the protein CASSPNSGANVLTF.